Listed here is a single T cell receptor beta chain. In its sample, this clonotype was seen a few times. The specificity of this receptor is unknown. It has no much larger one-base neighbor in the sample; base qualities were not kept. TCRdb names Illumina HiSeq 2500 as the instrument used. TCR beta libraries were prepared by quantitative 5'-RACE with molecular barcodes. As for the authors' bioinformatics: To identify disease-linked TCR variants, a new computational method was used, one built on a probabilistic model of VDJ rearrangement. Using fastp at Q25 and MiXCR, TCRdb reprocessed the public reads and kept productive beta chains. Every entry covers one CDR3 protein and lists the most common genes and DNA from its rows. The V and J calls and clone size come from TCRdb's table, not from the authors' own analysis. This sample holds approximately 150,000 distinct CDR3 sequences; approximately 9.9% were observed only once. Around 15% of the sample rests with the top ten.

The data belong to a study of CD8 T cells in ankylosing spondylitis (dated by TCRdb to 2015 to 2018). At the level of the whole study: T cell receptor beta repertoires were profiled in healthy donors and ankylosing spondylitis patients so that disease-linked TCR variants could be found. Peripheral blood samples were taken, and synovial fluid was additionally collected from ankylosing spondylitis patients. The full study cohort was made up of 20 to 25 ankylosing spondylitis patients and more than 90 healthy donors. General conclusions and limits of the study: Some of the motif variants had been reported before in the synovial fluid and blood of reactive arthritis patients, a finding that suggests common disease-initiation mechanisms. In peripheral blood, the disease-linked clones were found at relatively low frequencies and had a CD8+ phenotype. Blood from ankylosing spondylitis patients appeared to be characterized by a TCR beta motif made up of under ten highly homologous amino acid variants. The disease-linked clones were reported to be significantly enriched in matched synovial fluid samples from ankylosing spondylitis patients.

Sequencing was carried out using blood, either unsorted or a sorted T cell fraction (not recorded which). This clonotype originated in a female donor with ankylosing spondylitis or in good health (not recorded which).

The CDR3 here reads CASSYRLFLTLLGNEQFF. The nucleotide sequence reads as follows: TGTGCCAGCAGTTACAGGCTATTTTTGACCCTACTAGGAAATGAGCAGTTCTTC. The V and J genes are TRBV6-2 or TRBV6-3 and TRBJ2-1; 5 matching bases give a weak D call of TRBD2. The germline V gene sets CDR1 to MNHEY and CDR2 to SVGEGT. The junction carries 24 bases between V and J, which are trimmed by 2 bases and 7 bases respectively. CDR3 length: 18 amino acids, cysteine to phenylalanine. Only the CDR3 portion is preserved as DNA: 54 bases, with reading frame beginning at the first base.